This TCR beta chain was sequenced in a study of beta chain features in type 1 diabetes. Many counts were recorded for this clone. CDR3 length: 13 residues. Trimming took 4 bases from V and 9 from J, leaving 16 bases between them. Germline V gene data show CDR1 as SGHTA and CDR2 as FQGTGA. Every bit of the isolated RNA underwent reverse transcription, so sequencing read expressed TCRB transcripts. This table comes from immunoSEQ multiplex PCR, and its TCRdb copy is limited to in-frame clones, with some not included. The repertoire consists of 250,000 to 300,000 clones, with around 7.8% occurring once and the leading ten covering more than 0.8%.

This chain uses TRBV7-3 with TRBJ2-7; no reliable D call. This clonotype originated in a woman aged 18-30 years in good health. The specimen sequenced was central memory CD4+ T cells from blood. This CDR3 reads CASSSSYGALQYF. The DNA of the CDR3 is TGTGCCAGCAGCTCCAGTTACGGAGCTTTGCAGTACTTC.